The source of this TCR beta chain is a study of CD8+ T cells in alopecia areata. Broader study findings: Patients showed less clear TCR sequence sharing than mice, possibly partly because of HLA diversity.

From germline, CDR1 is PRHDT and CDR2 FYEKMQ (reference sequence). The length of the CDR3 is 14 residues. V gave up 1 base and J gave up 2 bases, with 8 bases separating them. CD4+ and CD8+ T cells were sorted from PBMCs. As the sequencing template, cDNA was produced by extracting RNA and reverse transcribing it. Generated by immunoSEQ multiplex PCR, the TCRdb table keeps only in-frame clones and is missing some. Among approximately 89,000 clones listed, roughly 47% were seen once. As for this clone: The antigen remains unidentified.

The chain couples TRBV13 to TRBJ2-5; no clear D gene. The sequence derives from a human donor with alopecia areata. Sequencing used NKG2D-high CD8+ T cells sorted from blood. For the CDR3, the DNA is TGTGCCAGCAGCTTAGTTGCTGCGCAAGAGACCCAGTACTTC. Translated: CASSLVAAQETQYF.